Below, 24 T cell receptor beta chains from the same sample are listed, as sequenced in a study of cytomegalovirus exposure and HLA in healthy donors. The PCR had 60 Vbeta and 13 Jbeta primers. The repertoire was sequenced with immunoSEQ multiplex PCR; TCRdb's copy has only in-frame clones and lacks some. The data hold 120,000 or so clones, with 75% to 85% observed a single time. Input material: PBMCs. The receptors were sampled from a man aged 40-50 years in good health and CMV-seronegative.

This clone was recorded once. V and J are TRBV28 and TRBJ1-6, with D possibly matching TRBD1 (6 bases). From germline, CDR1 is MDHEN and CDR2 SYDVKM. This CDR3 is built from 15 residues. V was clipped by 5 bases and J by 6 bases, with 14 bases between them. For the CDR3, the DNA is TGTGCCAGCAGTCCCAGGGGCAGGGGTAATTCACCCCTCCACTTT. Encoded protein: CASSPRGRGNSPLHF.

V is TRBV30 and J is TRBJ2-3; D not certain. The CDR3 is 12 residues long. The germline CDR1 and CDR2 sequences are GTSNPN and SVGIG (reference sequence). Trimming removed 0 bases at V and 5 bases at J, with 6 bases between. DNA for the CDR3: TGTGCCTGGAGTGTAGGCGGAGATACGCAGTATTTT. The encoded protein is CAWSVGGDTQYF.

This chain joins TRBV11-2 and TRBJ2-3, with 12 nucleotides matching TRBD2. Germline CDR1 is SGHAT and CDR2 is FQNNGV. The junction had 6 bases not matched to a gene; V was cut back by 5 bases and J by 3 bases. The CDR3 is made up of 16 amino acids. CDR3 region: CASSTGLAGMTDTQYF. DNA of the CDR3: TGTGCCAGCAGCACAGGACTAGCGGGGATGACAGATACGCAGTATTTT.

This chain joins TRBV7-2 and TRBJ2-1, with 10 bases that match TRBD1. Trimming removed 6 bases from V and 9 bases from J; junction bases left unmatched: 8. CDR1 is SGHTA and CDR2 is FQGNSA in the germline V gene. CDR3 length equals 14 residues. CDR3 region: CASSSGQGGSEQFF. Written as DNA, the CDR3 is TGTGCCAGCAGTTCCGGACAGGGGGGTAGTGAGCAGTTCTTC. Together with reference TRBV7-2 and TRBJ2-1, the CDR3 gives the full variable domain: GAGVSQSPSNKVTEKGKDVELRCDPISGHTALYWYRQSLGQGLEFLIYFQGNSAPDKSGLPSDRFSAERTGGSVSTLTIQRTQQEDSAVYLCASSSGQGGSEQFFGPGTRLTVL.

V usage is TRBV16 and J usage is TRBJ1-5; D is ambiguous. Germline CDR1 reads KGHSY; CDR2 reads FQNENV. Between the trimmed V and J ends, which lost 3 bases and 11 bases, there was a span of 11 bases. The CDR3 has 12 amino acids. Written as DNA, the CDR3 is TGTGCCAGCAGCCAGGCGGAATCGGCCCAGCATTTT. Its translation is CASSQAESAQHF.

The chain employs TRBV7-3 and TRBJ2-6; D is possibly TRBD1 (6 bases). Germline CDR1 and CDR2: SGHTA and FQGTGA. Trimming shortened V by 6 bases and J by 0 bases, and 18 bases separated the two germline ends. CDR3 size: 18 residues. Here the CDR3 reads CASSQTGFGSSGANVLTF. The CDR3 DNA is TGTGCCAGCAGTCAAACAGGGTTCGGCAGCTCTGGGGCCAACGTCCTGACTTTC.

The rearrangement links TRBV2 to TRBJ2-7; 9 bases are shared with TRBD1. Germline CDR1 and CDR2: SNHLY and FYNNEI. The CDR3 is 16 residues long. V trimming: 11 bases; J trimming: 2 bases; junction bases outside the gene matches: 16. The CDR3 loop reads CAADTNLDRGTYEQYF. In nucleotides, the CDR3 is TGTGCCGCAGACACCAACCTGGACAGGGGCACCTACGAGCAGTACTTC.

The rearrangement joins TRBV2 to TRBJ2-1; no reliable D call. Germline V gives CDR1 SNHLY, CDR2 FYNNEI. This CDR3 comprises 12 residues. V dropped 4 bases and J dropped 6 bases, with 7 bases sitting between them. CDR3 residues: CASSGAGNEQFF. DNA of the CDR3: TGTGCCAGCAGTGGGGCCGGCAATGAGCAGTTCTTC. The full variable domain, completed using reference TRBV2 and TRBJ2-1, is EPEVTQTPSHQVTQMGQEVILRCVPISNHLYFYWYRQILGQKVEFLVSFYNNEISEKSEIFDDQFSVERPDGSNFTLKIRSTKLEDSAMYFCASSGAGNEQFFGPGTRLTVL.

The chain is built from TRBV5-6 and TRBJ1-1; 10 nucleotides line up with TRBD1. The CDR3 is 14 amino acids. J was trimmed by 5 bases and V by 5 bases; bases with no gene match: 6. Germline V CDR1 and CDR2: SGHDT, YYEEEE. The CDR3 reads CASRTGGAGTEAFF. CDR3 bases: TGTGCCAGCAGGACAGGGGGCGCGGGGACTGAAGCTTTCTTT.

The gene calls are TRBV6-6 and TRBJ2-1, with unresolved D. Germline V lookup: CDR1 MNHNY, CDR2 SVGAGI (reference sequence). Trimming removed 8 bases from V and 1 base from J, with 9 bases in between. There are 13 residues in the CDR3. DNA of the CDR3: TGTGCCAGCGGTACGGAGTCCTACAATGAGCAGTTCTTC. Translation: CASGTESYNEQFF.

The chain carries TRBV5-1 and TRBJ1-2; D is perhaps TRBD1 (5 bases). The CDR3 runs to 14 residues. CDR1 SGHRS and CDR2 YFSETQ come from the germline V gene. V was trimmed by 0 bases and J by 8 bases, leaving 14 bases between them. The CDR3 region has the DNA TGCGCCAGCAGCTTGGCCGGCAGGGTGGGAGGCTACACCTTC. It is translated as CASSLAGRVGGYTF.

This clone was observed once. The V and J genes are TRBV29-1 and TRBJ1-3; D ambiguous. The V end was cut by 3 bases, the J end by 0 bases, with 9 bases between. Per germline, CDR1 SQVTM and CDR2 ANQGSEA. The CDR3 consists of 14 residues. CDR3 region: CSVDAPGSGNTIYF. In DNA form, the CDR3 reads TGCAGCGTTGATGCCCCAGGCTCTGGAAACACCATATATTTT.

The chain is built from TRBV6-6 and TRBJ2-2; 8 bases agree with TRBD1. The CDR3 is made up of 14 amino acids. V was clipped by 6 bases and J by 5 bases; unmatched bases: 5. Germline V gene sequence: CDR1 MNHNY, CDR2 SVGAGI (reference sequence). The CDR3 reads CASSLDRGTGELFF. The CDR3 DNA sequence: TGTGCCAGCAGCCTAGACAGGGGTACCGGGGAGCTGTTTTTT.

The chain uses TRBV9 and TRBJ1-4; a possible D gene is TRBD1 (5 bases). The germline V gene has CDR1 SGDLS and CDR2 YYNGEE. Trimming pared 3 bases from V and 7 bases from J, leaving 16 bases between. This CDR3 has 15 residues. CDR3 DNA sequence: TGTGCCAGCAGCGCTAGTCCTAGGGGTTTTGAAAAACTGTTTTTT. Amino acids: CASSASPRGFEKLFF.

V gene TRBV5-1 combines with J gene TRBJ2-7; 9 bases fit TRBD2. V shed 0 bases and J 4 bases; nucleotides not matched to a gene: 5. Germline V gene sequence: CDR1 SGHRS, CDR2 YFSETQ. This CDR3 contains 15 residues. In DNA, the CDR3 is TGCGCCAGCAGCTTGGACGGACTAGCGAATTACGAGCAGTACTTC. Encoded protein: CASSLDGLANYEQYF.

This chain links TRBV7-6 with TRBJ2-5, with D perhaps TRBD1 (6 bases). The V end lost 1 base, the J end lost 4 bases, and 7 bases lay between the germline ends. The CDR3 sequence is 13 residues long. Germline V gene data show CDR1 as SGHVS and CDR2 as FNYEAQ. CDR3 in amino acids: CASSLDRVETQYF. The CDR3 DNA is TGTGCCAGCAGCTTAGACAGGGTAGAGACCCAGTACTTC.

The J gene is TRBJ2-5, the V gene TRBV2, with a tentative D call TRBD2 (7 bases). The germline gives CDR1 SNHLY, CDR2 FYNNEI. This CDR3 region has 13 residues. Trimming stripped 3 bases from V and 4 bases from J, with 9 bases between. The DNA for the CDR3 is TGTGCCAGCAGTGACGGGGGGCTAGAGACCCAGTACTTC. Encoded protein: CASSDGGLETQYF.

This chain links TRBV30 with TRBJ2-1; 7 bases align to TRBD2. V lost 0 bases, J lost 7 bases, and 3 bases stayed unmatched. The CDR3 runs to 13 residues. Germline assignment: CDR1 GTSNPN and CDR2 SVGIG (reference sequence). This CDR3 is CAWSVLAWNEQFF. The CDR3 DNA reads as TGTGCCTGGAGTGTACTAGCGTGGAATGAGCAGTTCTTC.

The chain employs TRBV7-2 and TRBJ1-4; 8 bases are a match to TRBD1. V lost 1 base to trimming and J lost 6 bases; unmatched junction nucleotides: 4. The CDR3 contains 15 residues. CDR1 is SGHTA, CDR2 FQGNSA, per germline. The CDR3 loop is CASSLEDRGDEKLFF. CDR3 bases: TGTGCCAGCAGCTTAGAAGACAGGGGCGATGAAAAACTGTTTTTT.

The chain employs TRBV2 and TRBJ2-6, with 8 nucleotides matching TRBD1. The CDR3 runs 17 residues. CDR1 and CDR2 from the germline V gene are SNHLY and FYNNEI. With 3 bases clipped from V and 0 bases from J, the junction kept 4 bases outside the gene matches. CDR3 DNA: TGTGCCAGCAGTGACGACAGGGGTATCTCTGGGGCCAACGTCCTGACTTTC. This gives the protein CASSDDRGISGANVLTF.

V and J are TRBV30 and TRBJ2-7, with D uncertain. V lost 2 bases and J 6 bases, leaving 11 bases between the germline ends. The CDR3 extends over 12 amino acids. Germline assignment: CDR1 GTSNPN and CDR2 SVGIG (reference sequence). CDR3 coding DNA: TGTGCCTGGAGTCCCTACTTCTCCGAGCAGTACTTC. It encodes CAWSPYFSEQYF.

The CDR3 reads CARSSLGCPLYNEQFF. CDR3 DNA sequence: TGTGCCAGAAGCTCGTTGGGCTGTCCCTTGTACAATGAGCAGTTCTTC. The V gene is TRBV5-3, the J gene TRBJ2-1; D gene uncertain. TRBV5-3 is an ORF; its function is uncertain. V gave up 3 bases and J gave up 4 bases, with 17 bases separating them. This CDR3 contains 16 residues.

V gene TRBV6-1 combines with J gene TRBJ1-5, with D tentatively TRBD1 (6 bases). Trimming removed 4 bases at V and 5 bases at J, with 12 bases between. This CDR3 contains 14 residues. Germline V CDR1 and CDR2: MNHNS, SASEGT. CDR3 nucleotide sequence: TGTGCCAGCAGTGGGGGGCGGGGGCATCAGCCCCAGCATTTT. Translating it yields CASSGGRGHQPQHF.

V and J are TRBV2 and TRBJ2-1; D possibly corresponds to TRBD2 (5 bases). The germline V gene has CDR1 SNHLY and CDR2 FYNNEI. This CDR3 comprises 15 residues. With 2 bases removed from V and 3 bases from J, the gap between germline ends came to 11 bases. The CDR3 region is CASSERGGSYNEQFF. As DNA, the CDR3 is TGTGCCAGCAGTGAACGCGGAGGCAGCTACAATGAGCAGTTCTTC.